The following is a T cell receptor beta chain sequence with its context. Antigen specificity is unknown. The germline V and J ends were trimmed by 0 bases and 1 base, with 13 bases remaining between them. The CDR3 is made up of 16 amino acids. Germline V gene sequence: CDR1 LGHNA, CDR2 YSLEER. The table came from immunoSEQ multiplex PCR; TCRdb's copy has only in-frame clones and leaves some out. The sample has some 140,000 clones; 89% are singletons. These data come from a study of cytomegalovirus exposure and HLA in healthy donors. Overall study context: The same platform as the approximately 640 first-cohort repertoires was used for the 95 to 150 validation repertoires, a later analysis reported.

Overall study findings and caveats: In vitro checks showed that a few CMV-associated chains really do target CMV antigens. Overall, some 160 TCR beta chains were annotated as cytomegalovirus-associated.

The source of this sequence is a young woman in good health and CMV-seropositive. Material for sequencing was PBMCs. This chain uses TRBV4-3 with TRBJ2-7; D is unresolved. The CDR3 is CASSQDASGTSYEQYF. CDR3 DNA sequence: TGCGCCAGCAGCCAAGATGCGTCAGGAACATCCTACGAGCAGTACTTC.